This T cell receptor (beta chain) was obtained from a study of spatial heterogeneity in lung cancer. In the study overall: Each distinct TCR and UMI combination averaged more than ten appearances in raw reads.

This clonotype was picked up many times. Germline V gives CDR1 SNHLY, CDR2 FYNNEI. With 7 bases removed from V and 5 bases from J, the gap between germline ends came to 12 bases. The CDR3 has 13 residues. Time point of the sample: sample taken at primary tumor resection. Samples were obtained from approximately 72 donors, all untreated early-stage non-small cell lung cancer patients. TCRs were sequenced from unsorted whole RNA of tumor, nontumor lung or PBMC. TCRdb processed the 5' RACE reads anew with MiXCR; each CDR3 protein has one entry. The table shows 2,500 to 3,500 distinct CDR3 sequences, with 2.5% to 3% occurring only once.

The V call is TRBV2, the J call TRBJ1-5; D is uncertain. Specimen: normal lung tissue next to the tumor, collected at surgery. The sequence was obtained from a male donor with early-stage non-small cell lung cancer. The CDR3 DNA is TGTGCCAGCACAATTGGGCCTCATCAGCCCCAGCATTTT. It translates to CASTIGPHQPQHF.